These 30 T cell receptor beta chains share one sample of origin, sequenced in a study of cytomegalovirus exposure and HLA in healthy donors. Primers: 60 Vbeta forward and 13 Jbeta reverse. TCRdb keeps only in-frame clones here, not all; method: immunoSEQ multiplex PCR. The repertoire holds about 120,000 clones, with 81% as singletons. The sequenced sample was PBMCs. These receptors were taken from a man in his late teens or twenties in good health and CMV-seronegative.

CDR3 nucleotides: TGCGCCAGCAGCCAAGAAGTAGCGGGGGGCCGGGGTGGGCAGTTCTTC. Translating it yields CASSQEVAGGRGGQFF. The J gene is TRBJ2-1, the V gene TRBV4-3; 10 positions match TRBD2. The CDR3 runs 16 residues. The germline V gene encodes CDR1 LGHNA and CDR2 YSLEER. The junction had 11 bases not matched to a gene; V was cut back by 0 bases and J by 12 bases.

The V and J genes are TRBV19 and TRBJ2-7; 8 positions agree with TRBD2. The CDR3 runs to 13 residues. J was trimmed by 3 bases and V by 10 bases; bases with no gene match: 8. Germline CDR1 is LNHDA and CDR2 is SQIVND (reference sequence). CDR3 sequence: CATKSGGGYEQYF. CDR3 bases: TGTGCCACCAAGAGCGGGGGCGGCTACGAGCAGTACTTC.

The V and J genes are TRBV10-3 and TRBJ2-5, with D possibly being TRBD2 (6 bases). Per the germline V gene, CDR1 is ENHRY and CDR2 is SYGVKD. Trimming took 7 bases from V and 4 from J, leaving 16 bases between them. The CDR3 is 14 residues long. CDR3 DNA: TGTGCCATCAAATGGGAATCGGGGGTAGAGACCCAGTACTTC. It specifies CAIKWESGVETQYF.

V gene TRBV15 combines with J gene TRBJ1-2, with unresolved D. Per the germline V gene, CDR1 is LNHNV and CDR2 is YYDKDF (reference sequence). The CDR3 totals 15 residues. The V and J ends lost 1 base and 2 bases respectively, with 11 bases between them. CDR3 sequence: CATSRGGSSNYGYTF. The CDR3 coding sequence is TGTGCCACCAGCAGAGGTGGAAGTAGCAACTATGGCTACACCTTC.

This sequence joins TRBV7-9 and TRBJ1-2; D possibly corresponds to TRBD1 (6 bases). The CDR3 has 13 residues. V gave up 5 bases and J gave up 8 bases, with 15 bases separating them. Germline assignment: CDR1 SEHNR and CDR2 FQNEAQ (reference sequence). The chain's CDR3 is CASSPGQGGGYTF. In DNA form, the CDR3 reads TGTGCCAGCAGCCCGGGACAAGGAGGCGGCTACACCTTC.

The V and J genes are TRBV10-3 and TRBJ2-1, with 7 bases matching TRBD2. The CDR3 length is 15 residues. Germline CDR1 and CDR2: ENHRY and SYGVKD. The J segment lost 4 bases and the V segment lost 4 bases, leaving 7 bases of the junction unmatched. CDR3 sequence: CAISGRASGYNEQFF. CDR3 coding DNA: TGTGCCATCAGTGGGAGGGCTAGCGGTTACAATGAGCAGTTCTTC.

The V and J genes are TRBV7-3 and TRBJ2-2, with 12 nucleotides matching TRBD2. V lost 0 bases and J lost 7; bases outside the gene matches: 9. Looked up from germline, CDR1 is SGHTA and CDR2 is FQGTGA. The CDR3 covers 18 residues. CDR3 sequence reads: CASSLTPGLAGTVGELFF. The CDR3 nucleotides read TGTGCCAGCAGCTTAACCCCCGGACTAGCGGGGACGGTCGGGGAGCTGTTTTTT.

The chain employs TRBV19 and TRBJ1-5, with D unclear. This CDR3 is 16 amino acids long. The germline V and J ends were trimmed by 3 bases and 0 bases, with 12 bases remaining between them. CDR1 LNHDA and CDR2 SQIVND come from the germline V gene (reference sequence). This chain's CDR3 is CASSIALLYSNQPQHF. In nucleotides, the CDR3 is TGTGCCAGTAGTATCGCCCTGCTCTATAGCAATCAGCCCCAGCATTTT.

CDR3 sequence (DNA): TGTGCCAGCAGCCAGCTCGACAGGGTTGGAAACACCATATATTTT. It codes for CASSQLDRVGNTIYF. The chain employs TRBV4-2 and TRBJ1-3; 7 bases align to TRBD1. Trimming cost V 3 bases and J 3 bases; bases outside gene matches: 5. Germline assignment: CDR1 LGHNA and CDR2 YNFKEQ. The CDR3 is 15 amino acids.

This chain links TRBV11-3 with TRBJ1-5; D is uncertain. Germline lookup yields CDR1 SGHNT and CDR2 YENEEA. Trimming removed 4 bases at V and 2 bases at J, with 15 bases between. The CDR3 is 16 residues long. CDR3 DNA sequence: TGTGCCAGCAGCTCCCGACGGGATAAGGGCAATCAGCCCCAGCATTTT. Its translation: CASSSRRDKGNQPQHF.

The chain joins TRBV5-1 to TRBJ2-1, with 7 nucleotides matching TRBD2. The CDR3 consists of 18 residues. Germline V lookup: CDR1 SGHRS, CDR2 YFSETQ. V shed 0 bases and J 0 bases; nucleotides not matched to a gene: 9. CDR3 region: CASSLAGSQRGSYNEQFF. DNA for the CDR3: TGCGCCAGCAGCTTGGCCGGATCTCAGCGGGGCTCCTACAATGAGCAGTTCTTC.

The chain couples TRBV7-2 to TRBJ2-1; TRBD1 might be the D (5 bases). The ends were cut back, 6 bases at V and 5 bases at J, with 23 bases in the middle. The CDR3 is 17 residues long. CDR1 SGHTA and CDR2 FQGNSA come from the germline V gene. In DNA, the CDR3 is TGTGCCAGCAGACTTAATCAGGGCACGTCGATAGACAATGAGCAGTTCTTC. Residues: CASRLNQGTSIDNEQFF.

This clone has a single count. The chain combines TRBV6-6 with TRBJ2-7; D remains unclear. CDR1 and CDR2 from the germline V gene are MNHNY and SVGAGI (reference sequence). V lost 6 bases and J lost 0, with 9 bases in between. The CDR3 totals 13 residues. The CDR3 DNA reads TGTGCCAGCAGCTCCTATGGCTCCTACGAGCAGTACTTC. Its protein is CASSSYGSYEQYF.

The chain employs TRBV7-2 and TRBJ2-3; 14 bases align to TRBD2. Losses at the gene ends were 5 bases for V and 6 bases for J; bases not matched to a gene: 10. The CDR3 is made up of 17 amino acids. Per the germline V gene, CDR1 is SGHTA and CDR2 is FQGNSA. The CDR3, as DNA: TGTGCCAGCAGCCCACGGACTAGCGGGGGGCGGGCCGATACGCAGTATTTT. It translates to CASSPRTSGGRADTQYF.

The gene calls are TRBV15 and TRBJ1-2; TRBD1 might be the D (6 bases). Trimming took 5 bases from V and 3 from J, leaving 16 bases between them. This CDR3 is 15 amino acids long. Germline CDR1 and CDR2: LNHNV and YYDKDF (reference sequence). The CDR3 nucleotides are TGTGCCACCAGCTCCCGGGACAACGTTTACTATGGCTACACCTTC. This encodes CATSSRDNVYYGYTF.

J is TRBJ2-3 and V is TRBV18; 8 bases map to TRBD2. Germline V gene lookup returns CDR1 KGHSH and CDR2 LQKENI. CDR3 length: 15 amino acids. V trimming: 3 bases; J trimming: 3 bases; junction bases outside the gene matches: 5. CDR3 sequence (DNA): TGTGCCAGCTCACCGGGACTAGGGGGGACAGATACGCAGTATTTT. Its translation is CASSPGLGGTDTQYF. Complete variable domain (other parts from reference TRBV18 and TRBJ2-3): NAGVMQNPRHLVRRRGQEARLRCSPMKGHSHVYWYRQLPEEGLKFMVYLQKENIIDESGMPKERFSAEFPKEGPSILRIQQVVRGDSAAYFCASSPGLGGTDTQYFGPGTRLTVL.

This chain joins TRBV5-6 and TRBJ1-2; D possibly corresponds to TRBD1 (6 bases). The V and J ends lost 2 bases and 5 bases respectively, with 16 bases between them. Germline lookup yields CDR1 SGHDT and CDR2 YYEEEE. The CDR3 loop spans 15 amino acids. CDR3 sequence reads: CASSFDTGTRYGYTF. CDR3 nucleotides: TGTGCCAGCAGCTTCGATACCGGGACACGTTATGGCTACACCTTC.

J is TRBJ1-5 and V is TRBV10-2; TRBD1 aligns across 7 bases. The CDR3 has 16 amino acids. Trimming at V came to 1 base and at J to 4 bases, leaving 7 bases not matched to a gene. Germline V CDR1 and CDR2: WSHSY, SAAADI. The CDR3 region has the DNA TGCGCCAGCAGTGAGTACCGACAGGGTGGGAATCAGCCCCAGCATTTT. Its translation: CASSEYRQGGNQPQHF.

The chain employs TRBV7-3 and TRBJ2-7, with 10 bases that match TRBD1. V was pared by 5 bases and J by 5 bases, with 3 bases of the junction left unmatched. The CDR3 runs to 13 residues. Germline V gene data show CDR1 as SGHTA and CDR2 as FQGTGA. CDR3 sequence reads: CASSGGTGDEQYF. The CDR3 DNA reads TGTGCCAGCAGCGGCGGGACAGGGGACGAGCAGTACTTC.

A few counts support this clone. The chain couples TRBV5-1 to TRBJ1-4, with 7 positions matching TRBD1. The V gene end was trimmed by 3 bases and the J gene end by 5 bases; junction bases not matched to a gene: 7. The germline CDR1 and CDR2 sequences are SGHRS and YFSETQ. The CDR3 runs to 15 residues. CDR3 sequence: CASSSSPGQNEKLFF. CDR3 DNA: TGCGCCAGCAGCTCGTCCCCGGGACAGAATGAAAAACTGTTTTTT.

The chain links TRBV21-1 to TRBJ2-7; TRBD1 is the table's D call and was not checked against the DNA. TRBV21-1 is listed as a pseudogene. CDR3 length equals 16 residues. The CDR3 DNA reads TGTGCCAGCAGCAGGGCAAGTCCTCCTCCCGGATTAGAGCAGTACTTC. Protein product: CASSRASPPPGLEQYF.

The V gene is TRBV4-3, the J gene TRBJ2-5; 7 bases agree with TRBD2. J gave up 7 bases and V 0 bases, and 11 bases lay outside the gene matches. CDR1 is LGHNA and CDR2 is YSLEER in the germline V gene. The CDR3 runs 16 residues. CDR3 amino acids: CASSQDLADNPPTQYF. DNA of the CDR3: TGCGCCAGCAGCCAAGATCTAGCGGATAACCCCCCGACCCAGTACTTC.

The chain has TRBV4-1 and TRBJ1-2, with TRBD1 as a possible D gene (6 bases). CDR1 is MGHRA and CDR2 is YSYEKL in the germline V gene. The CDR3 is made up of 18 amino acids. V was trimmed by 1 base and J by 8 bases, leaving 26 bases between them. CDR3 protein: CASSQGATRQAQTGGYTF. The CDR3, as DNA: TGCGCCAGCAGCCAAGGTGCTACTCGACAGGCCCAGACAGGAGGCTACACCTTC.

This clone was recorded a few times. The chain links TRBV6-5 to TRBJ1-4; D gene ambiguous. Germline V CDR1 and CDR2: MNHEY, SVGAGI. Trimming cost V 6 bases and J 7 bases, with 12 bases left between them. The CDR3 runs 13 residues. The CDR3 reads CASSQAFREKLFF. The CDR3 DNA sequence: TGTGCCAGCAGCCAGGCTTTTCGTGAAAAACTGTTTTTT.

The chain carries TRBV27 and TRBJ1-6; no definite D call. Germline V gene sequence: CDR1 MNHEY, CDR2 SMNVEV (reference sequence). Trimming shortened V by 2 bases and J by 8 bases, and 7 bases separated the two germline ends. CDR3 size: 13 residues. The CDR3 loop is CASSLVGDSPLHF. In DNA, the CDR3 is TGTGCCAGCAGTTTAGTCGGGGATTCACCCCTCCACTTT.

The chain couples TRBV18 to TRBJ1-1, with unresolved D. Germline CDR1 KGHSH, CDR2 LQKENI. This CDR3 is built from 15 residues. Between the trimmed V and J ends, which lost 2 bases and 3 bases, there was a span of 13 bases. The CDR3 sequence is CASSPNNYRDTEAFF. The DNA for the CDR3 is TGTGCCAGCTCACCAAATAATTACAGAGACACTGAAGCTTTCTTT.

This clone showed up just a few times. V usage is TRBV12-5 and J usage is TRBJ2-1; 10 nucleotides align to TRBD2. V lost 0 bases and J lost 0; bases outside the gene matches: 8. Looked up from germline, CDR1 is LGHNT and CDR2 is FRNRAP. The CDR3 is 19 amino acids. The CDR3 region has the DNA TGTGCTAGTGGTTTGGTACCGCTAGCGGGGGTTGTCTCCTACAATGAGCAGTTCTTC. Residues: CASGLVPLAGVVSYNEQFF.

This sequence joins TRBV6-1 and TRBJ2-1; perhaps TRBD2 as D (5 bases). The CDR3 covers 14 residues. CDR1 MNHNS and CDR2 SASEGT come from the germline V gene. V lost 3 bases, J lost 7 bases, and 13 bases lay in between. The DNA for the CDR3 is TGTGCCAGCAGTGAGGTGACACCGGGGAATGAGCAGTTCTTC. Its translation: CASSEVTPGNEQFF.

V gene TRBV7-3 combines with J gene TRBJ2-2, with 11 bases fitting TRBD2. The length of the CDR3 is 15 residues. Germline CDR1 SGHTA, CDR2 FQGTGA. After removal of 4 bases from V and 4 bases from J, the junction contained 2 bases not matched to a gene. The CDR3 DNA reads as TGTGCCAGCAGCTCACTAGCGGGAGTCACCGGGGAGCTGTTTTTT. Translated: CASSSLAGVTGELFF.

This chain connects TRBV7-2 to TRBJ1-4; TRBD1 agrees at 8 bases. V gave up 6 bases and J gave up 4 bases; unmatched junction bases: 4. Germline assignment: CDR1 SGHTA and CDR2 FQGNSA. The CDR3 contains 14 residues. The DNA of the CDR3 is TGTGCCAGCAGTCACGACAGGGGTAATGAAAAACTGTTTTTT. Protein sequence: CASSHDRGNEKLFF.